This entry lists 3 T cell receptor beta chains sequenced from one sample in a study of T cells in Graves' hyperthyroidism and ophthalmopathy. The CDR3 regions of TCR beta were amplified from RNA transcripts. A first-round RT-PCR of the TCR CDR3 used the HTBI primer set. Each CDR3 protein is one row after TCRdb ran MiXCR on the multiplex PCR reads. The sample includes 400,000 to 500,000 distinct CDR3 sequences, approximately 14% of them seen just once. Material for sequencing was blood. These receptors were taken from a man younger than 30 with Graves' ophthalmopathy.

The sample holds many counts of this clonotype. The chain carries TRBV5-1 and TRBJ1-2, with D hard to call. V dropped 1 base and J dropped 4 bases, with 11 bases sitting between them. Germline V gives CDR1 SGHRS, CDR2 YFSETQ. The CDR3 spans 14 residues. DNA for the CDR3: TGCGCCAGCAGCTTGTTCGCCAGAACCTATGGCTACACCTTC. The encoded protein is CASSLFARTYGYTF.

Remarks on this clonotype: It may be a read error: a sequence one base away is much more abundant. The genes are TRBV11-2 and TRBJ2-5, with D possibly being TRBD1 or TRBD2 (5 bases each). The length of the CDR3 is 15 residues. Germline CDR1 is SGHAT and CDR2 is FQNNGV. Here the CDR3 DNA reads TGTGCCAGCAGCCTGAGCGGCCACAGGCTCGGGACCCAGCACTTC. As protein: CASSLSGHRLGTQHF.

The chain employs TRBV5-1 and TRBJ2-2, with 12 bases aligning to TRBD2. CDR1 and CDR2 from the germline V gene are SGHRS and YFSETQ. CDR3 length: 17 residues. The V gene end was trimmed by 1 base and the J gene end by 4 bases; junction bases not matched to a gene: 5. The CDR3: CASSLLAGGPGTGELFF. The CDR3 DNA sequence: TGCGCCAGCAGCTTGCTAGCGGGAGGGCCGGGCACCGGGGAGCTGTTTTTT. Using reference TRBV5-1 and TRBJ2-2 for the parts outside the CDR3, the full variable domain is KAGVTQTPRYLIKTRGQQVTLSCSPISGHRSVSWYQQTPGQGLQFLFEYFSETQRNKGNFPGRFSGRQFSNSRSEMNVSTLELGDSALYLCASSLLAGGPGTGELFFGEGSRLTVL.